This paragraph reports one T cell receptor (beta chain). Its target is unknown. From germline, CDR1 is SGHRS and CDR2 YFSETQ. V was trimmed by 4 bases and J by 3 bases, leaving 15 bases between them. The CDR3 extends over 15 amino acids. The sample originates from a study of radiation and T cells in renal cell carcinoma. TCRdb's copy holds only in-frame clones and misses some; the assay was immunoSEQ multiplex PCR. This sample has approximately 170,000 clones, with 88% found just once. Findings of the study overall: In blood, top tumor clones expanded by 2 weeks, shrinking by 4.

Time point described: blood 4 weeks post-SBRT, at nephrectomy. Treatment specified: 15 Gy SBRT to primary tumor, nephrectomy 4 weeks later. Nephrectomy followed 15 Gy stereotactic body radiation by 4 weeks. The source of this sequence is a woman aged 50 to 65 with renal cell carcinoma. Sequencing used blood, obtained from a patient whose treatment included radiotherapy and nephrectomy. The chain is built from TRBV5-1 and TRBJ2-3, with D tentatively TRBD1 or TRBD2 (5 bases each). The chain's CDR3 is CASSMGPGTTDTQYF. The CDR3 coding sequence is TGCGCCAGCAGCATGGGGCCGGGAACTACAGATACGCAGTATTTT.